A selection of T cell receptor beta chains follows, all from one sample in a study of blood T cell repertoires in COVID-19. The protocol was immunoSEQ multiplex PCR, while the TCRdb copy is restricted to in-frame clones and leaves out a portion. The table has under 300,000 clones, approximately 84% seen once. Sample: PBMCs or T cells enriched from blood (not recorded which). The receptor set was obtained from a man aged 35 to 55 who had recovered from COVID-19. Each CDR3 is given without its conserved first and last residue. The D gene is left open where the match is weak.

CDR3 protein	D gene	V gene
ASSPYPRTSLNTQY	TRBD2	TRBV7-3
ASSQGRDRGPHQPQH	TRBD1	TRBV3-1/TRBV3-2
ASSLDLLAGGELF	TRBD2	TRBV11-2
ATSVGSQPQH	.	TRBV28
ASSQRTAEYGYT	.	TRBV3-1/TRBV3-2
ASTRESGGAGITEQY	.	TRBV9
ASSYSTGGSDTQY	.	TRBV6-7
ATSGTGGVGQPQH	.	TRBV15
ASSLAGLGLH	.	TRBV5-1
ASSLVGSDSGNTIY	.	TRBV7-2
ASSLGQTNSPLH	.	TRBV5-6
ASSFSNLQETQY	.	TRBV5-1
ASSAGLAGGSDTQY	TRBD2	TRBV6-4
ASSQGAPLNTEAF	.	TRBV4-1
ASSQEGQTYGGYT	TRBD1	TRBV4-3
ASSESGGPGYEQY	.	TRBV10-2
AISGGADYGYT	TRBD1	TRBV2
SVGTASGEKLF	TRBD1	TRBV29-1
ASSPRGMTYEQY	.	TRBV18
AAGRGNQPQH	.	TRBV10-3
ASSIEPTVNYGYT	.	TRBV5-1
ASSVAGGGPYNEQF	TRBD2	TRBV5-1
ATQPRVGRVRNEQF	.	TRBV7-8
ASSDPGGGLF	.	TRBV3-1/TRBV3-2
ASSSTGAGTGELF	TRBD1	TRBV7-7
ASSVEGLSNQPQH	.	TRBV9
ASSGRLAGGPSTGELF	TRBD2	TRBV9
ASSARRDEQF	.	TRBV2
ASREAGTGAYEQY	TRBD1	TRBV10-1
ASSASGGQVFMAF	TRBD1	TRBV7-9
ASSQDTGAKNIQY	.	TRBV4-3
SVEFLTDTQY	.	TRBV29-1
ASSPSSGVHSYEQY	.	TRBV27
ATLFADTYGYT	.	TRBV7-8